This TCR beta chain was recorded in a study of metastatic and nonmetastatic thyroid tumors. Study overall: Comparison of repertoires was carried out across blood and tumor or nodule tissue from malignant and benign thyroid patients. General observations from the study: Benign nodules reportedly had significantly lower TCR beta diversity than malignant thyroid tumors in blood and tumor.

This clone was observed many times. What it recognizes is unknown. CDR3 length: 15 amino acids. V lost 1 base and J 0 bases, leaving 7 bases between the germline ends. Study processing details: The study took CDR3 differences across clinicopathological groups and made a distant-metastasis classifier for papillary thyroid cancer from them. MiXCR reprocessed the PCR reads for TCRdb. TCRdb, rather than the study authors, made the V and J calls. The data show 90,000 or so clones, 8% to 9.5% seen once. None of the patients had undergone any treatment ahead of thyroid surgery. The TCR was taken from a female donor with papillary thyroid cancer or a benign thyroid nodule (not recorded which). Some clones in this sample may be carry-over from other donors' samples. The sequenced sample consisted of blood. The genes are TRBV12-3 or TRBV12-4 and TRBJ2-1; D gene ambiguous. The CDR3 spells CASSLGDSSYNEQFF. As DNA, the CDR3 is TGTGCCAGCAGTTTAGGGGATAGCTCCTACAATGAGCAGTTCTTC.